The 29 T cell receptor beta chains given below trace back to one sample, sequenced in a study of T cell changes during pregnancy in multiple sclerosis. Here immunoSEQ multiplex PCR was the method, and the copy in TCRdb shows in-frame clones only, minus some. The sample contains over 25,000 clones, nearly 90% of which appear only once. The input for sequencing was CD8+ T cells from peripheral blood mononuclear cells, taken in the third trimester of pregnancy. These receptor sequences come from a female donor with multiple sclerosis, enrolled in a pregnancy study.

The J gene is TRBJ2-7, the V gene TRBV5-1, with D possibly being TRBD1 (5 bases). With 4 bases removed from V and 2 bases from J, the gap between germline ends came to 16 bases. This CDR3 has 15 residues. In germline, CDR1 is SGHRS, CDR2 YFSETQ. CDR3 sequence reads: CASSATGDFTYEQYF. The DNA of the CDR3 is TGCGCCAGCAGCGCTACAGGTGACTTTACCTACGAGCAGTACTTC.

The chain employs TRBV6-4 and TRBJ2-3, with 9 bases fitting TRBD2. Looked up from germline, CDR1 is MRHNA and CDR2 is SNTAGT. This CDR3 has 14 amino acids. V trimming: 3 bases; J trimming: 4 bases; junction bases outside the gene matches: 2. CDR3 bases: TGTGCCAGCAGTGAAGTAGCGGGGGCAGATACGCAGTATTTT. As protein: CASSEVAGADTQYF.

The chain combines TRBV9 with TRBJ2-1; TRBD2 matches 11 bases. The V gene's germline CDR1 is SGDLS and CDR2 YYNGEE. The V gene end was trimmed by 3 bases and the J gene end by 3 bases; junction bases not matched to a gene: 2. This CDR3 has 15 amino acids. The CDR3 DNA reads as TGTGCCAGCAGCGATACTAGCGGGGGCTACAATGAGCAGTTCTTC. It encodes CASSDTSGGYNEQFF.

The chain recombines TRBV9 with TRBJ2-3; possibly TRBD2 for D (6 bases). V was trimmed by 0 bases and J by 9 bases, leaving 11 bases between them. The CDR3 loop spans 13 amino acids. Germline V gene data show CDR1 as SGDLS and CDR2 as YYNGEE. The CDR3 nucleotides are TGTGCCAGCAGCGTAGATGGGGGAGGCACGCAGTATTTT. Encoded protein: CASSVDGGGTQYF.

The V and J genes are TRBV7-3 and TRBJ2-1, with 11 bases identical to TRBD2. CDR3 size: 16 residues. V lost 5 bases to trimming and J lost 9 bases; unmatched junction nucleotides: 12. CDR1 and CDR2 from the germline V gene are SGHTA and FQGTGA. CDR3 sequence reads: CASSLIAGGPIGEQFF. DNA of the CDR3: TGTGCCAGCAGCCTTATAGCGGGAGGGCCAATTGGTGAGCAGTTCTTC.

The V call is TRBV28, the J call TRBJ2-7; D uncertain. The CDR3 is 14 amino acids. Germline-derived CDR1 and CDR2 are MDHEN and SYDVKM. V dropped 2 bases and J dropped 4 bases, with 12 bases sitting between them. As DNA, the CDR3 is TGTGCCAGCAGTTTACCCTCAGAAGTTTACGAGCAGTACTTC. Its protein is CASSLPSEVYEQYF.

The chain carries TRBV25-1 and TRBJ2-7; 7 bases line up with TRBD1. The germline V gene encodes CDR1 MGHDK and CDR2 SYGVNS. The CDR3 runs 13 residues. V lost 4 bases, J lost 10 bases, and 10 bases stayed unmatched. The CDR3 region has the DNA TGTGCCAGCAGTGGCAATAGGGACAGCCGACAGTACTTC. Protein product: CASSGNRDSRQYF.

This chain links TRBV7-9 with TRBJ1-2, with D perhaps matching TRBD1 (6 bases). Germline V gene data show CDR1 as SEHNR and CDR2 as FQNEAQ (reference sequence). V lost 6 bases and J 8 bases, leaving 16 bases between the germline ends. The CDR3 spans 13 residues. CDR3 loop: CASRIRAGDGYTF. The CDR3 nucleotides are TGTGCCAGCAGGATAAGAGCAGGGGACGGCTACACCTTC. Based on the CDR3 plus reference TRBV7-9 and TRBJ1-2, the full variable domain is DTGVSQNPRHKITKRGQNVTFRCDPISEHNRLYWYRQTLGQGPEFLTYFQNEAQLEKSRLLSDRFSAERPKGSFSTLEIQRTEQGDSAMYLCASRIRAGDGYTFGSGTRLTVV.

The V call is TRBV6-1, the J call TRBJ1-5; unclear D gene. CDR1 and CDR2 (germline): MNHNS, SASEGT. The V and J ends lost 4 bases and 1 base respectively, with 11 bases between them. The CDR3 totals 15 residues. The CDR3: CASSVLGSSNQPQHF. The DNA of the CDR3 is TGTGCCAGCAGTGTCCTCGGGTCGAGCAATCAGCCCCAGCATTTT.

The chain is built from TRBV4-1 and TRBJ2-5, with a weak D call TRBD2 (5 bases). Germline V gene lookup returns CDR1 MGHRA and CDR2 YSYEKL. The CDR3 totals 15 residues. Trimming took 0 bases from V and 5 from J, leaving 13 bases between them. Written as DNA, the CDR3 is TGCGCCAGCAGCCAAGATCTAAGCGGAAGCGAGACCCAGTACTTC. Its protein is CASSQDLSGSETQYF.

This rearrangement joins TRBV4-2 to TRBJ1-2, with TRBD1 as a possible D gene (5 bases). Trimming took off 0 bases at V and 4 bases at J, with 12 bases between the two ends. CDR3 size: 15 residues. Germline CDR1 reads LGHNA; CDR2 reads YNFKEQ. For the CDR3, the DNA is TGTGCCAGCAGCCAAGATCCTGGGGCGACCTATGGCTACACCTTC. Translation: CASSQDPGATYGYTF.

The gene calls are TRBV7-2 and TRBJ2-1; the D gene is possibly TRBD2 (5 bases). The CDR3 totals 16 residues. Trimming shortened V by 0 bases and J by 4 bases, and 13 bases separated the two germline ends. Per germline, CDR1 SGHTA and CDR2 FQGNSA. DNA of the CDR3: TGTGCCAGCAGCTTAGCACTCGGCGGGTTGTACAATGAGCAGTTCTTC. Protein product: CASSLALGGLYNEQFF.

The gene calls are TRBV5-5 and TRBJ1-3; D gene ambiguous. CDR1 is SGHKS, CDR2 YYEKEE, per germline (reference sequence). V was shortened by 4 bases and J by 0 bases, with 14 bases between the two germline ends. This CDR3 has 16 residues. CDR3 in amino acids: CASSAGLTISGNTIYF. The CDR3 nucleotides read TGTGCCAGCAGCGCTGGACTGACGATCTCTGGAAACACCATATATTTT.

This chain uses TRBV27 with TRBJ1-5, with 8 bases that match TRBD1. This CDR3 has 17 amino acids. With 4 bases clipped from V and 0 bases from J, the junction kept 8 bases outside the gene matches. CDR1 MNHEY and CDR2 SMNVEV come from the germline V gene (reference sequence). CDR3 nucleotide sequence: TGTGCCAGCAGTTCTGGACAGGGTGGCTATAGCAATCAGCCCCAGCATTTT. It translates to CASSSGQGGYSNQPQHF.

This rearrangement joins TRBV9 to TRBJ2-7; 8 positions match TRBD2. CDR1 and CDR2 (germline): SGDLS, YYNGEE. The trim removed 2 bases at V and 2 bases at J, leaving 9 bases unmatched. There are 16 residues in the CDR3. The CDR3 DNA is TGTGCCAGCAGCGTGGACGGGACTAGACTAGCCTACGAGCAGTACTTC. It translates to CASSVDGTRLAYEQYF. Full variable domain (missing parts from reference TRBV9 and TRBJ2-7): DSGVTQTPKHLITATGQRVTLRCSPRSGDLSVYWYQQSLDQGLQFLIQYYNGEERAKGNILERFSAQQFPDLHSELNLSSLELGDSALYFCASSVDGTRLAYEQYFGPGTRLTVT.

This clone was seen just once. The chain carries TRBV30 and TRBJ2-7, with a weak D call TRBD2 (5 bases). The CDR3 extends over 16 amino acids. V was cut by 0 bases and J by 0 bases, with 15 bases left in between. Germline lookup yields CDR1 GTSNPN and CDR2 SVGIG (reference sequence). This chain's CDR3 is CAWSVKRSLSSYEQYF. CDR3 bases: TGTGCCTGGAGTGTAAAGCGGTCCTTAAGCTCCTACGAGCAGTACTTC.

The rearrangement uses TRBV7-9 and TRBJ1-5, with 7 nucleotides matching TRBD1. This CDR3 spans 15 amino acids. Looked up from germline, CDR1 is SEHNR and CDR2 is FQNEAQ (reference sequence). Trimming removed 5 bases from V and 0 bases from J; junction bases left unmatched: 4. CDR3 sequence: CASSHDRASNQPQHF. The CDR3 region has the DNA TGTGCCAGCAGCCACGACAGGGCTAGCAATCAGCCCCAGCATTTT. Together with reference TRBV7-9 and TRBJ1-5, the CDR3 gives the full variable domain: DTGVSQNPRHKITKRGQNVTFRCDPISEHNRLYWYRQTLGQGPEFLTYFQNEAQLEKSRLLSDRFSAERPKGSFSTLEIQRTEQGDSAMYLCASSHDRASNQPQHFGDGTRLSIL.

This chain connects TRBV2 to TRBJ2-7; perhaps TRBD2 as D (6 bases). Per germline, CDR1 SNHLY and CDR2 FYNNEI. Deletions cut 7 bases from V and 6 bases from J, with 19 bases between. This CDR3 contains 14 residues. CDR3 nucleotides: TGTGCCAGCACGGCACAAAGGGACGGGGGCGAGCAGTACTTC. Translated, it gives CASTAQRDGGEQYF.

The chain links TRBV6-5 to TRBJ2-7; 7 bases are shared with TRBD1. J lost 4 bases, V lost 0 bases, and 9 bases had no gene match. In germline, CDR1 is MNHEY, CDR2 SVGAGI. The CDR3 contains 16 residues. As DNA, the CDR3 is TGTGCCAGCAGTTACTCGATTTTTACAGGGGTATACGAGCAGTACTTC. Translation gives CASSYSIFTGVYEQYF.

The V call is TRBV30, the J call TRBJ1-5; 8 bases align to TRBD1. Germline V CDR1 and CDR2: GTSNPN, SVGIG (reference sequence). The CDR3 totals 15 residues. The J segment lost 6 bases and the V segment lost 0 bases, leaving 7 bases of the junction unmatched. The DNA of the CDR3 is TGTGCCTGGAGTGTCCCGGACAGGGCGGGTCAGCCCCAGCATTTT. Its translation is CAWSVPDRAGQPQHF. Full variable domain (missing parts from reference TRBV30 and TRBJ1-5): SQTIHQWPATLVQPVGSPLSLECTVEGTSNPNLYWYRQAAGRGLQLLFYSVGIGQISSEVPQNLSASRPQDRQFILSSKKLLLSDSGFYLCAWSVPDRAGQPQHFGDGTRLSIL.

Points on this clone: A much larger clone lies one base from this, so it may be a read error. Other DNA sequences in this specimen translate into the identical CDR3. The CDR3 protein is CASSLGTGDGYTF. The CDR3 DNA reads TGTGCCAGCAGCTTAGGGACAGGGGATGGCTACACCTTC. This sequence joins TRBV7-9 and TRBJ1-2; 9 bases are a match to TRBD1. The CDR3 totals 13 residues. Germline V gene lookup returns CDR1 SEHNR and CDR2 FQNEAQ (reference sequence). J gave up 6 bases and V 1 base, and 0 bases lay outside the gene matches.

The V and J genes are TRBV27 and TRBJ2-7, with a tentative D call TRBD1 (6 bases). This CDR3 comprises 14 residues. V was pared by 2 bases and J by 3 bases, with 11 bases between. Looked up from germline, CDR1 is MNHEY and CDR2 is SMNVEV (reference sequence). In DNA, the CDR3 is TGTGCCAGCAGTTTAGGGCAGGGGTTCTACGAGCAGTACTTC. It specifies CASSLGQGFYEQYF.

The V gene is TRBV5-5, the J gene TRBJ2-1; D remains unclear. V lost 4 bases and J 1 base, leaving 18 bases between the germline ends. The CDR3 is 17 residues long. From germline, CDR1 is SGHKS and CDR2 YYEKEE (reference sequence). The CDR3 bases are TGTGCCAGCAGCGCACCCAGGCAAGGTCGATCCTACAATGAGCAGTTCTTC. This codes for CASSAPRQGRSYNEQFF.

The chain uses TRBV27 and TRBJ1-1; 12 nucleotides agree with TRBD1. J gave up 10 bases and V 4 bases, and 7 bases lay outside the gene matches. The CDR3 extends over 14 amino acids. The germline V gene encodes CDR1 MNHEY and CDR2 SMNVEV (reference sequence). CDR3 sequence: CASSWGQGAEGAFF. The CDR3 nucleotides are TGTGCCAGCAGTTGGGGACAGGGGGCAGAGGGAGCTTTCTTT.

The chain carries TRBV29-1 and TRBJ1-2; 8 bases align to TRBD1. This CDR3 contains 14 residues. Germline CDR1 and CDR2: SQVTM and ANQGSEA. V gave up 6 bases and J gave up 0 bases; unmatched junction bases: 6. DNA of the CDR3: TGCAGCGTGATTACAGGGGGGCCTAACTATGGCTACACCTTC. Protein product: CSVITGGPNYGYTF. The variable domain in full, with the rest retrieved from reference TRBV29-1 and TRBJ1-2, is SAVISQKPSRDICQRGTSLTIQCQVDSQVTMMFWYRQQPGQSLTLIATANQGSEATYESGFVIDKFPISRPNLTFSTLTVSNMSPEDSSIYLCSVITGGPNYGYTFGSGTRLTVV.

The V gene is TRBV19, the J gene TRBJ1-1, with 7 bases matching TRBD1. Germline V gene lookup returns CDR1 LNHDA and CDR2 SQIVND (reference sequence). The CDR3 has 12 amino acids. Trimming took 7 bases from V and 5 from J; bases not matched to a gene: 4. This CDR3 is CASTDRWTEAFF. The CDR3 bases are TGTGCCAGTACGGACAGGTGGACTGAAGCTTTCTTT.

The gene calls are TRBV7-9 and TRBJ2-5; D is possibly TRBD2 (6 bases). From germline, CDR1 is SEHNR and CDR2 FQNEAQ (reference sequence). The CDR3 spans 13 residues. Trimming stripped 6 bases from V and 2 bases from J, with 10 bases between. In nucleotides, the CDR3 is TGTGCCAGCAGGCCTGGGGGGCAAGAGACCCAGTACTTC. This codes for CASRPGGQETQYF.

The chain employs TRBV19 and TRBJ2-7; 13 bases agree with TRBD2. The V segment lost 3 bases and the J segment 5 bases; nucleotides outside the gene matches: 4. From germline, CDR1 is LNHDA and CDR2 SQIVND (reference sequence). This CDR3 is 15 amino acids long. CDR3 DNA sequence: TGTGCCAGTAGTATCTCAGGACTAGCGGGAGACGAGCAGTACTTC. It codes for CASSISGLAGDEQYF.

This chain uses TRBV18 with TRBJ2-7, with 7 bases matching TRBD1. CDR1 and CDR2 from the germline V gene are KGHSH and LQKENI. V was pared by 0 bases and J by 3 bases, with 2 bases of the junction left unmatched. The CDR3 spans 14 residues. CDR3 sequence reads: CASSPPWDSYEQYF. The CDR3 bases are TGTGCCAGCTCACCACCTTGGGACAGCTACGAGCAGTACTTC. The full variable domain, with the rest looked up from reference TRBV18 and TRBJ2-7, is NAGVMQNPRHLVRRRGQEARLRCSPMKGHSHVYWYRQLPEEGLKFMVYLQKENIIDESGMPKERFSAEFPKEGPSILRIQQVVRGDSAAYFCASSPPWDSYEQYFGPGTRLTVT.